Here is one TCR beta chain with its context. This sample was taken from a study of STAT5B mutations in CD4+ large granular lymphocyte leukemia. Looked up from germline, CDR1 is SGHTA and CDR2 is FQGNSA. Trimming took off 7 bases at V and 1 base at J, with 12 bases between the two ends. This CDR3 spans 14 amino acids. The protocol was immunoSEQ multiplex PCR, while the TCRdb copy is restricted to in-frame clones and leaves out a portion. The repertoire holds more than 20,000 clones, with about three quarters as singletons. This chain joins TRBV7-2 and TRBJ2-3; no clear D. Material: CD4+ T cells from blood buffy coats. The sequence came from a human donor in good health. The CDR3 DNA is TGTGCCAGCAACTCCGGGCAGCGCACAGATACGCAGTATTTT. It yields the protein CASNSGQRTDTQYF. Using reference TRBV7-2 and TRBJ2-3 for the parts outside the CDR3, the full variable domain is GAGVSQSPSNKVTEKGKDVELRCDPISGHTALYWYRQSLGQGLEFLIYFQGNSAPDKSGLPSDRFSAERTGGSVSTLTIQRTQQEDSAVYLCASNSGQRTDTQYFGPGTRLTVL.